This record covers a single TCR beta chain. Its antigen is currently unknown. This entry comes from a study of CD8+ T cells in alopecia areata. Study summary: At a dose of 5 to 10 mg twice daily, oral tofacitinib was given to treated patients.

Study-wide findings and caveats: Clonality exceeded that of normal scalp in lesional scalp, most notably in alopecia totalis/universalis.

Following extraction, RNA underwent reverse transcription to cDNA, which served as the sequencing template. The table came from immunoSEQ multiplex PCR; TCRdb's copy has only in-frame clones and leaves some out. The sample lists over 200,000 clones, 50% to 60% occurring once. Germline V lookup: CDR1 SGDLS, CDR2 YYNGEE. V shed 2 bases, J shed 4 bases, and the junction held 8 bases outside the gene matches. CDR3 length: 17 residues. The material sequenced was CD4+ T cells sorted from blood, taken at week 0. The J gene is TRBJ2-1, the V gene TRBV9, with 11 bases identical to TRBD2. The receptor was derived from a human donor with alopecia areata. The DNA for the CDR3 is TGTGCCAGCAGCGTTAAACCGGGACTAGCGGCTTACAATGAGCAGTTCTTC. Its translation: CASSVKPGLAAYNEQFF.